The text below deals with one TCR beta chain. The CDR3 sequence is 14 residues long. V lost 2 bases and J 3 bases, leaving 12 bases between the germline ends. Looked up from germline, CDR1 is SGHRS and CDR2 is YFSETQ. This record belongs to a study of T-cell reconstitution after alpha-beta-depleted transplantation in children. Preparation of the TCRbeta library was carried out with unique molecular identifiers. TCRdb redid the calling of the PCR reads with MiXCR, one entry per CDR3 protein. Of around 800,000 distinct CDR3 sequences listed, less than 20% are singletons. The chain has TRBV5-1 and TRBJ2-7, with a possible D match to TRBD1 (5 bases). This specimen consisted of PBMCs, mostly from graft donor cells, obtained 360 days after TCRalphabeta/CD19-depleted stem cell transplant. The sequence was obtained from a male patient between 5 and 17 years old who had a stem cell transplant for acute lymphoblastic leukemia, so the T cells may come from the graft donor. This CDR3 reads CASSLWAQVYEQYF. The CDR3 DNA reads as TGCGCCAGCAGCTTATGGGCACAGGTCTACGAGCAGTACTTC.